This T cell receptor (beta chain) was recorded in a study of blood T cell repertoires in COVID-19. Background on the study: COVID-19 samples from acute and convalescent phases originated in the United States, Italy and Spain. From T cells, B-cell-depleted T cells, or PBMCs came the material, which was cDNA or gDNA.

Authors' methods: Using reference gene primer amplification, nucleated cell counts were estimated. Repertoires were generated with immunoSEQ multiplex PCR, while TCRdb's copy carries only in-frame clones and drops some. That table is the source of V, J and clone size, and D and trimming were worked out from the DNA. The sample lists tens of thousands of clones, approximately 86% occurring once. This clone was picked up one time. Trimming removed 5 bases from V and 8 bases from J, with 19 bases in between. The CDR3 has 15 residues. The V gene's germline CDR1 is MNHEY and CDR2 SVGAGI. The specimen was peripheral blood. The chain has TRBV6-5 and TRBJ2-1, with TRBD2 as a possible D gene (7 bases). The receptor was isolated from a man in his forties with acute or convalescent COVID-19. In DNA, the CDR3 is TGTGCCAGCAGTCTCGAGGGGGGAGGGGCGTATGAGCAGTTCTTC. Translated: CASSLEGGGAYEQFF.